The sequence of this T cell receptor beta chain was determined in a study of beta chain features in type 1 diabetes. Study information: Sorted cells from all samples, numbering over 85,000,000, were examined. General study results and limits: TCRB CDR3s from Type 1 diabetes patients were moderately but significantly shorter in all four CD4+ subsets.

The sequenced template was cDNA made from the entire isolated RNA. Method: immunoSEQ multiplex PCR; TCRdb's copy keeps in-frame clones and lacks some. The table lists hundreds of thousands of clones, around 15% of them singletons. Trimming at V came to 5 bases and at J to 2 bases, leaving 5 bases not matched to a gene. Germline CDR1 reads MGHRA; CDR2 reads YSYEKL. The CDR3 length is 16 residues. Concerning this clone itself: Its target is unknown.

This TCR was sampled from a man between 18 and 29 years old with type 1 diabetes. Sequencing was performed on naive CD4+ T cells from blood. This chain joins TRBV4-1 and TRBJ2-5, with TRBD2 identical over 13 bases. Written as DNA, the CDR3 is TGCGCCAGCAGCTTCGGGACTAGCGGGAATCAAGAGACCCAGTACTTC. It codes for CASSFGTSGNQETQYF.